Presented here are 22 T cell receptor beta chains from one specimen sequenced in a study of monozygotic twins with inflammatory bowel disease. Reprocessing the 5' RACE reads, TCRdb reports a single entry for every CDR3 protein and omits DNA. In all, the sample yields over 130,000 distinct CDR3 sequences. The sequenced sample consisted of blood. The receptor set was obtained from a human donor with ulcerative colitis or Crohn's disease, or a healthy co-twin of an affected twin (not recorded which).

The chain recombines TRBV19 with TRBJ2-2; TCRdb selects TRBD1, and the lack of DNA leaves this call unchecked. This CDR3 has 16 amino acids. Per germline, CDR1 LNHDA and CDR2 SQIVND (reference sequence). CDR3 loop: CASTLLGGPNTGELFF.

This chain joins TRBV7-2 and TRBJ1-4; the TCRdb D gene call, TRBD1, has no DNA to confirm it. This CDR3 has 14 residues. Looked up from germline, CDR1 is SGHTA and CDR2 is FQGNSA. This CDR3 reads CASSLRQGGEKLFF.

The V gene is TRBV7-9, the J gene TRBJ1-1. The CDR3 consists of 14 residues. CDR1 and CDR2 (germline): SEHNR, FQNEAQ (reference sequence). CDR3 amino acids: CASSLIRENTEAFF.

V is TRBV5-6 and J is TRBJ2-7; TCRdb returns TRBD1, unconfirmable since there is no DNA. Per germline, CDR1 SGHDT and CDR2 YYEEEE. The CDR3 has 13 amino acids. The CDR3 protein is CASSWGDRYEQYF. The variable domain in full, completed from reference TRBV5-6 and TRBJ2-7, reads DAGVTQSPTHLIKTRGQQVTLRCSPKSGHDTVSWYQQALGQGPQFIFQYYEEEERQRGNFPDRFSGHQFPNYSSELNVNALLLGDSALYLCASSWGDRYEQYFGPGTRLTVT.

V is TRBV5-1 and J is TRBJ2-1; TCRdb returns TRBD1, unconfirmable since there is no DNA. Germline V CDR1 and CDR2: SGHRS, YFSETQ. The CDR3 length is 14 residues. CDR3: CASSPGQLNNEQFF.

The CDR3 region is CASSAGTGVGYTF. The chain joins TRBV6-1 to TRBJ1-2; checking the TCRdb D call of TRBD1 is not possible without DNA. The CDR3 extends over 13 amino acids. Looked up from germline, CDR1 is MNHNS and CDR2 is SASEGT.

The chain uses TRBV12-3 or TRBV12-4 and TRBJ1-5; TCRdb selects TRBD1, and the lack of DNA leaves this call unchecked. The CDR3 sequence is 14 residues long. The CDR3 reads CASSPGTGVQPQHF.

The V call is TRBV7-9, the J call TRBJ2-2; TCRdb reports TRBD2, a call that lacks DNA to check it against. This CDR3 has 15 amino acids. Germline-derived CDR1 and CDR2 are SEHNR and FQNEAQ (reference sequence). CDR3 region: CASLGRTTYTGELFF.

The rearrangement links TRBV20-1 to TRBJ2-5; TCRdb picks TRBD2, but there is no DNA to check that call. Per germline, CDR1 DFQATT and CDR2 SNEGSKA (reference sequence). This CDR3 is 15 amino acids long. CDR3 in amino acids: CSARDRDYPPATQYF.

The chain carries TRBV20-1 and TRBJ1-1; TCRdb's D gene call, TRBD1, goes unchecked for lack of DNA. From germline, CDR1 is DFQATT and CDR2 SNEGSKA (reference sequence). The CDR3 length is 14 residues. This CDR3 is CSARDIRGGTEAFF.

The chain uses TRBV6-1 and TRBJ1-5; with no DNA, the TCRdb D assignment of TRBD1 cannot be verified. CDR1 is MNHNS, CDR2 SASEGT, per germline. CDR3 length: 14 amino acids. CDR3 loop: CASKVDRGVQPQHF.

This chain links TRBV5-1 with TRBJ2-5; TCRdb indicates TRBD2, and absent DNA this call remains unverified. CDR1 is SGHRS and CDR2 is YFSETQ in the germline V gene. CDR3 length equals 17 residues. CDR3: CASSITSGGTVLETQYF.

The chain uses TRBV28 and TRBJ2-4; lacking DNA, the TRBD1 call made by TCRdb goes unchecked. This CDR3 region has 15 residues. Germline loops: CDR1 MDHEN, CDR2 SYDVKM. The CDR3 is CASSGGPRGRNIQYF.

The V call is TRBV3-1, the J call TRBJ2-1. The CDR3 totals 16 residues. Per the germline V gene, CDR1 is LGHDT and CDR2 is YNNKEL (reference sequence). CDR3 protein: CASSQEAASISKKQFF.

This rearrangement joins TRBV12-3 or TRBV12-4 to TRBJ2-7; with no DNA, the TCRdb D assignment of TRBD1 cannot be verified. This CDR3 region has 11 residues. The CDR3 loop is CASSSRGEQYF.

This chain joins TRBV7-3 and TRBJ2-1; there is no DNA to check the TCRdb D call of TRBD2. Germline V lookup: CDR1 SGHTA, CDR2 FQGTGA. This CDR3 region has 15 residues. CDR3 protein: CASSLLAGAYNEQFF.

The chain carries TRBV28 and TRBJ2-1. The CDR3 is 14 amino acids. Germline CDR1 and CDR2: MDHEN and SYDVKM. The CDR3 sequence is CASSLLSYGNEQFF.

The genes are TRBV7-2 and TRBJ2-3; TCRdb names TRBD2, which stays unverified in the absence of DNA. The CDR3 sequence is 15 residues long. Looked up from germline, CDR1 is SGHTA and CDR2 is FQGNSA. CDR3 protein: CASSLVGLTTDTQYF.

V and J are TRBV6-5 and TRBJ2-7; TCRdb's assignment of TRBD1 cannot be checked, as there is no DNA. This CDR3 spans 14 amino acids. The germline CDR1 and CDR2 sequences are MNHEY and SVGAGI. The CDR3 is CASSYAPGQNEQYF.

The chain is built from TRBV20-1 and TRBJ1-3. The CDR3 has 13 residues. From germline, CDR1 is DFQATT and CDR2 SNEGSKA (reference sequence). The CDR3 is CSARQAGGNTIYF.

The J gene is TRBJ2-3, the V gene TRBV20-1; TCRdb lists TRBD1, though no DNA is available to test this call. The CDR3 sequence is 14 residues long. Germline lookup yields CDR1 DFQATT and CDR2 SNEGSKA (reference sequence). The CDR3 sequence: CSARPPLRRDTQYF.

The genes are TRBV4-1 and TRBJ1-4; TCRdb's D call of TRBD1 is untestable without DNA. CDR1 and CDR2 (germline): MGHRA, YSYEKL. This CDR3 has 18 residues. CDR3 protein: CASSQAKPPGGTWRSLFF.